The rows below give T cell receptor beta chains drawn from one sample of a study of cytomegalovirus exposure and HLA in healthy donors. The data were produced by immunoSEQ multiplex PCR, yet TCRdb's version contains in-frame clones alone and is incomplete. The sample lists approximately 200,000 clones, roughly 80% occurring once. Sequencing input: PBMCs. These receptor sequences come from a man aged 35-49 years in good health and CMV-seronegative. CDR3s include the opening cysteine and the closing phenylalanine or tryptophan. A D gene is named only where the DNA matches it firmly. Not every row has a clone size; where given, it reads once, few, many or a size class.

J,V,D,size,CDR3,DNA
TRBJ2-2,TRBV6-1,TRBD1,few,CATSTGSTGELFF,TGTGCCACTTCGACAGGGAGCACCGGGGAGCTGTTTTTT
TRBJ1-1,TRBV7-7,NA,NA,CASSLGEHTEAFF,TGCGCCAGCAGCTTAGGAGAACACACTGAAGCTTTCTTT
TRBJ2-1,TRBV9,TRBD2,NA,CASSVGGLAASYNEQFF,TGTGCCAGCAGCGTAGGGGGCCTAGCGGCGTCCTACAATGAGCAGTTCTTC
TRBJ2-2,TRBV7-9,NA,NA,CASSFSPGTGELFF,TGTGCCAGCAGCTTTTCCCCAGGGACCGGGGAGCTGTTTTTT
TRBJ2-2,TRBV4-1,TRBD2,NA,CASSRSSLSGSGTGELFF,TGCGCCAGCAGCCGATCCTCCCTTAGCGGGAGCGGGACCGGGGAGCTGTTTTTT
TRBJ1-2,TRBV20-1,NA,few,CSTTGYGYTF,TGCAGTACCACAGGATATGGCTACACCTTC
TRBJ2-7,TRBV13,TRBD2,NA,CASSRRVAGTYEQYF,TGTGCCAGCAGCCGTCGGGTAGCGGGTACCTACGAGCAGTACTTC
TRBJ1-2,TRBV19,TRBD1,NA,CASSRATGRHYGYTF,TGTGCCAGTAGTCGAGCGACAGGGAGGCACTATGGCTACACCTTC
TRBJ1-1,TRBV4-1,NA,NA,CASSQDLREAFF,TGCGCCAGCAGCCAAGATCTACGGGAAGCTTTCTTT
TRBJ2-5,TRBV5-1,NA,NA,CASSLEGGRQETQYF,TGCGCCAGCAGCTTGGAGGGGGGGCGTCAAGAGACCCAGTACTTC
TRBJ1-1,TRBV28,NA,NA,CASSLSPPMNTEAFF,TGTGCCAGCAGTTTATCTCCCCCTATGAACACTGAAGCTTTCTTT
TRBJ2-2,TRBV5-4,NA,NA,CASSFEGDTGELFF,TGTGCCAGCAGCTTTGAAGGAGACACCGGGGAGCTGTTTTTT
TRBJ2-7,TRBV7-2,TRBD1,NA,CASSLNWDSASYEQYF,TGTGCCAGCAGCTTAAATTGGGACAGTGCCTCCTACGAGCAGTACTTC
TRBJ2-1,TRBV21-1,NA,NA,CASRHTNEQFF,TGTGCCAGCAGACATACCAATGAGCAGTTCTTC
TRBJ1-1,TRBV25-1,TRBD1,NA,CASTGQGARGAFF,TGTGCCAGCACGGGCCAGGGGGCGAGGGGGGCTTTCTTT
TRBJ2-3,TRBV7-9,NA,NA,CASSLAGQTDTQYF,TGTGCCAGCAGCTTAGCCGGACAGACAGATACGCAGTATTTT
TRBJ2-3,TRBV7-9,NA,few,CASSPASGPTNTQYF,TGTGCCAGCAGCCCAGCGAGCGGACCGACAAATACGCAGTATTTT
TRBJ1-2,TRBV29-1,TRBD1,few,CSVDKPTTGGAGYGYTF,TGCAGCGTTGATAAACCCACGACAGGGGGCGCGGGCTATGGCTACACCTTC
TRBJ1-1,TRBV23-1,TRBD1,NA,CASSQETGGGKVEAFF,TGCGCCAGCAGTCAAGAGACAGGGGGAGGGAAGGTTGAAGCTTTCTTT
TRBJ2-3,TRBV10-3,NA,NA,CAITRDMGDTQYF,TGTGCCATCACCCGGGACATGGGAGATACGCAGTATTTT
TRBJ2-7,TRBV7-9,TRBD2,NA,CASSSLLAPSSYEQYF,TGTGCCAGCAGCTCACTACTAGCGCCGAGCTCCTACGAGCAGTACTTC
TRBJ2-5,TRBV6-1,NA,few,CASSESQTEQETQYF,TGTGCCAGCAGTGAATCGCAGACAGAACAAGAGACCCAGTACTTC
TRBJ2-1,TRBV2,TRBD2,NA,CASSRLAGGSHEQFF,TGTGCCAGCAGTCGTCTAGCGGGAGGATCCCATGAGCAGTTCTTC
TRBJ2-5,TRBV2,TRBD1,NA,CASSGRTGGETQYF,TGTGCCAGCAGTGGTCGCACAGGGGGAGAGACCCAGTACTTC
TRBJ1-1,TRBV2,NA,NA,CASSEGPAGEAFF,TGTGCCAGCAGTGAAGGGCCAGCGGGCGAAGCTTTCTTT
TRBJ2-5,TRBV28,NA,few,CASSTIAETQYF,TGTGCCAGCAGCACGATTGCGGAGACCCAGTACTTC
TRBJ1-6,TRBV5-4,NA,NA,CASSADYNSPLHF,TGTGCCAGCAGCGCGGACTATAATTCACCCCTCCACTTT
TRBJ2-1,TRBV7-8,NA,once,CASSRGASVYNEQFF,TGTGCCAGCAGCCGGGGGGCTAGCGTATACAATGAGCAGTTCTTC
TRBJ2-1,TRBV4-1,NA,few,CASSPSRGDYNEQFF,TGCGCCAGCAGCCCATCCAGGGGGGACTACAATGAGCAGTTCTTC
TRBJ2-3,TRBV11-2,TRBD2,NA,CASSLRSGGPDTQYF,TGTGCCAGCAGCTTAAGGTCGGGAGGGCCAGATACGCAGTATTTT
TRBJ2-1,TRBV5-1,TRBD2,NA,CASSWGLAGNYNEQFF,TGCGCCAGCAGCTGGGGACTAGCGGGAAACTACAATGAGCAGTTCTTC
TRBJ2-3,TRBV7-2,TRBD2,NA,CASSPRTSGRSRESDTQYF,TGTGCCAGCAGCCCCCGGACTAGCGGGAGGTCTCGAGAGTCAGATACGCAGTATTTT
TRBJ2-3,TRBV2,TRBD1,NA,CASSGDRATDTQYF,TGTGCCAGCAGTGGGGACAGGGCCACAGATACGCAGTATTTT
TRBJ1-1,TRBV7-9,NA,NA,CSSSLARGREAEAFF,TGTTCCAGCAGCTTAGCGAGAGGTCGAGAAGCTGAAGCTTTCTTT
TRBJ1-2,TRBV29-1,TRBD1,NA,CSVAGTGSYGYTF,TGCAGCGTTGCCGGGACAGGGAGCTATGGCTACACCTTC
TRBJ1-3,TRBV5-1,NA,NA,CASSFSQADSGNTIYF,TGCGCCAGCAGCTTCTCTCAAGCGGATTCTGGAAACACCATATATTTT
TRBJ2-7,TRBV11-2,NA,NA,CASSLRGSYEQYF,TGTGCCAGCAGCTTACGGGGGTCCTACGAGCAGTACTTC
TRBJ2-2,TRBV7-9,NA,NA,CASSSQANTGELFF,TGTGCCAGCAGTTCTCAGGCGAACACCGGGGAGCTGTTTTTT
TRBJ2-7,TRBV29-1,NA,NA,CSAEGGTGSSYEQYF,TGCAGCGCGGAGGGGGGGACAGGCAGCTCCTACGAGCAGTACTTC
TRBJ2-1,TRBV28,NA,NA,CASSLFADSSYNEQFF,TGTGCCAGCAGTTTATTCGCGGATAGCTCCTACAATGAGCAGTTCTTC
TRBJ1-2,TRBV9,TRBD1,NA,CASNPGQGAEGYTF,TGTGCCAGCAACCCGGGACAGGGGGCTGAGGGCTACACCTTC
TRBJ2-2,TRBV7-2,TRBD2,NA,CASSSAGTSGTGELFF,TGTGCCAGCAGCAGCGCCGGGACTAGTGGGACCGGGGAGCTGTTTTTT
TRBJ1-3,TRBV18,NA,once,CASSPNTLSGGNTIYF,TGTGCCAGCTCACCTAATACTCTTTCGGGTGGAAACACCATATATTTT
TRBJ1-5,TRBV5-1,NA,few,CASSLDGGGNQPQHF,TGCGCCAGCAGCTTGGATGGGGGCGGCAATCAGCCCCAGCATTTT
TRBJ2-1,TRBV2,TRBD1,NA,CASTWDREPTRRLF,TGTGCCAGCACCTGGGACAGGGAGCCTACCAGGCGGCTCTTC
TRBJ2-3,TRBV7-2,TRBD2,once,CASSLLAGGSTDTQYF,TGTGCCAGCAGCCTACTAGCGGGGGGTAGCACAGATACGCAGTATTTT
TRBJ2-6,TRBV6-1,TRBD1,NA,CASREGTAVSYSGANVLTF,TGTGCCAGCAGGGAAGGGACAGCGGTTTCTTACTCTGGGGCCAACGTCCTGACTTTC